One and the same sample provided the 20 T cell receptor beta chains below, sequenced in a study of T cell responses to AZD1222 COVID-19 vaccine. Measured with immunoSEQ multiplex PCR; TCRdb has only the in-frame clones, and not every one. The data contain 150,000 to 200,000 clones, 91% of them singletons. The specimen comprised peripheral blood, sampled 28 days after the second AZD1222 dose. All receptors derive from an adult who received the AZD1222 COVID-19 vaccine.

This chain connects TRBV4-1 to TRBJ2-5; 12 nucleotides match TRBD2. The germline gives CDR1 MGHRA, CDR2 YSYEKL. J gave up 3 bases and V 2 bases, and 10 bases lay outside the gene matches. CDR3 length: 18 amino acids. CDR3 sequence: CASSQRPQTSGGEETQYF. In DNA form, the CDR3 reads TGCGCCAGCAGCCAACGGCCCCAGACTAGCGGGGGAGAAGAGACCCAGTACTTC.

This sequence joins TRBV7-8 and TRBJ1-1; D gene ambiguous. Germline V CDR1 and CDR2: SGHVS, FQNEAQ. The V gene lost 1 base and the J gene lost 11 bases, with 8 bases spanning the gap. This CDR3 is 11 amino acids long. DNA for the CDR3: TGTGCCAGCAGCTTAGGACAACAGGCTTTCTTT. Translation gives CASSLGQQAFF.

This chain links TRBV27 with TRBJ2-2; 7 bases line up with TRBD1. CDR3 length: 16 amino acids. Unmatched junction bases numbered 5, after V lost 4 bases and J lost 0 bases. CDR1 is MNHEY, CDR2 SMNVEV, per germline (reference sequence). The CDR3 DNA sequence: TGTGCCAGCAGTTCGCCGGGACAGACGAACACCGGGGAGCTGTTTTTT. Its protein is CASSSPGQTNTGELFF.

This chain uses TRBV2 with TRBJ2-7; 9 bases line up with TRBD1. Germline V gene lookup returns CDR1 SNHLY and CDR2 FYNNEI. After removal of 6 bases from V and 2 bases from J, the junction contained 5 bases not matched to a gene. The CDR3 is 14 residues long. Here the CDR3 reads CASSAGTGTYEQYF. CDR3 DNA sequence: TGTGCCAGCAGCGCCGGGACAGGGACCTACGAGCAGTACTTC. Full variable domain (rest looked up from reference TRBV2 and TRBJ2-7): EPEVTQTPSHQVTQMGQEVILRCVPISNHLYFYWYRQILGQKVEFLVSFYNNEISEKSEIFDDQFSVERPDGSNFTLKIRSTKLEDSAMYFCASSAGTGTYEQYFGPGTRLTVT.

This clone was found once. The CDR3 DNA follows: TGCGCCAGCACCCGGGACAAGGGCTTCCCTGCAACTAATGAAAAACTGTTTTTT. It specifies CASTRDKGFPATNEKLFF. The chain couples TRBV10-1 to TRBJ1-4, with D possibly TRBD1 on 6 matching bases. CDR1 and CDR2 (germline): WNHNN, SYGVQD (reference sequence). This CDR3 comprises 18 residues. Trimming removed 7 bases from V and 0 bases from J, with 21 bases in between.

The chain couples TRBV5-1 to TRBJ1-2; D call uncertain. CDR1 and CDR2 from the germline V gene are SGHRS and YFSETQ. The V and J ends lost 0 bases and 8 bases respectively, with 23 bases between them. The CDR3 sequence is 17 residues long. The CDR3 here is CASSLDSWRSQSKGYTF. DNA for the CDR3: TGCGCCAGCAGCTTGGATTCTTGGCGGTCCCAGTCAAAGGGCTACACCTTC.

The V gene is TRBV3-1 (or the pseudogene TRBV3-2), the J gene TRBJ1-3, with TRBD1 as a possible D gene (5 bases). This CDR3 contains 17 residues. The V gene lost 0 bases and the J gene lost 5 bases, with 17 bases spanning the gap. Looked up from germline, CDR1 is LGHDT and CDR2 is YNNKEL (reference sequence). The CDR3 here is CASSQDPSGRARNTIYF. The DNA of the CDR3 is TGTGCCAGCAGCCAAGATCCTTCAGGGAGAGCCAGAAACACCATATATTTT.

This rearrangement joins TRBV4-1 to TRBJ2-3; perhaps D is TRBD1 or TRBD2 (5 bases each). Germline V gene data show CDR1 as MGHRA and CDR2 as YSYEKL. V lost 7 bases and J 1 base, leaving 30 bases between the germline ends. This CDR3 has 20 amino acids. CDR3 protein: CASKGPRWSGSRSGTDTQYF. Written as DNA, the CDR3 is TGCGCCAGCAAGGGGCCGCGGTGGTCGGGGAGTCGTTCTGGCACAGATACGCAGTATTTT.

The gene calls are TRBV14 and TRBJ2-2; D uncertain. CDR1 and CDR2 (germline): SGHDN, FVKESK. The V end was cut by 4 bases, the J end by 3 bases, with 15 bases between. This CDR3 has 16 amino acids. The CDR3 coding sequence is TGTGCCAGCAGCCTAGTCCCCAATCAACACACCGGGGAGCTGTTTTTT. Amino acid sequence: CASSLVPNQHTGELFF.

This clone was found once. The rearrangement uses TRBV7-9 and TRBJ2-7; 10 bases are shared with TRBD1. With V trimmed by 2 bases and J by 4 bases, 8 bases remained unmatched. Germline V gene data show CDR1 as SEHNR and CDR2 as FQNEAQ (reference sequence). The CDR3 consists of 16 residues. In nucleotides, the CDR3 is TGTGCCAGCAGCTTACCCGTCGGGACAGGGGTTTACGAGCAGTACTTC. Its protein is CASSLPVGTGVYEQYF.

CDR3 DNA: TGTGCCAGCAGCTTGGGGTCAGCCCACAATGAGCAGTTCTTC. Translating gives CASSLGSAHNEQFF. The gene calls are TRBV5-6 and TRBJ2-1; D remains ambiguous. The CDR3 extends over 14 amino acids. The ends were cut back, 0 bases at V and 5 bases at J, with 9 bases in the middle. The germline V gene encodes CDR1 SGHDT and CDR2 YYEEEE. The entire variable domain, with the rest obtained from reference TRBV5-6 and TRBJ2-1, is as follows: DAGVTQSPTHLIKTRGQQVTLRCSPKSGHDTVSWYQQALGQGPQFIFQYYEEEERQRGNFPDRFSGHQFPNYSSELNVNALLLGDSALYLCASSLGSAHNEQFFGPGTRLTVL.

V is TRBV3-1 (or the pseudogene TRBV3-2) and J is TRBJ2-5; 10 bases fit TRBD2. The germline gives CDR1 LGHDT, CDR2 YNNKEL (reference sequence). The CDR3 runs 15 residues. Trimming cost V 0 bases and J 10 bases; bases outside gene matches: 8. The CDR3 coding sequence is TGTGCCAGCAGCCAAGAACCCGGGACTAGCGTGAACCAGTACTTC. This translates into CASSQEPGTSVNQYF.

The chain joins TRBV9 to TRBJ2-7, with TRBD1 matching over 8 bases. V trimming: 3 bases; J trimming: 6 bases; junction bases outside the gene matches: 11. The length of the CDR3 is 15 residues. From germline, CDR1 is SGDLS and CDR2 YYNGEE. The CDR3 sequence: CASSGGQGRLTEQYF. CDR3 bases: TGTGCCAGCAGCGGCGGACAGGGTCGGTTGACCGAGCAGTACTTC.

V is TRBV6-4 and J is TRBJ2-2; D possibly corresponds to TRBD1 (6 bases). Trimming cost V 5 bases and J 4 bases, with 11 bases left between them. Germline assignment: CDR1 MRHNA and CDR2 SNTAGT. The CDR3 has 14 amino acids. CDR3 loop: CASSRGYGTGELFF. As DNA, the CDR3 is TGTGCCAGCAGTAGGGGGTACGGCACCGGGGAGCTGTTTTTT.

This chain links TRBV6-2 or TRBV6-3 with TRBJ2-1; 9 bases fit TRBD2. This CDR3 contains 15 residues. Germline-derived CDR1 and CDR2 are MNHEY and SVGEGT. With V trimmed by 2 bases and J by 10 bases, 9 bases remained unmatched. CDR3 nucleotide sequence: TGTGCCAGCAGTTACGTGCGGGGGGGCTTGACCGAGCAGTTCTTC. It translates to CASSYVRGGLTEQFF.

This chain links TRBV6-5 with TRBJ2-1; 8 bases are a match to TRBD2. Germline values: CDR1 MNHEY, CDR2 SVGAGI. The CDR3 totals 14 residues. V was clipped by 10 bases and J by 5 bases; unmatched bases: 10. The CDR3 reads CAIGRGGQNNEQFF. CDR3 nucleotides: TGTGCCATCGGGAGGGGCGGACAAAACAATGAGCAGTTCTTC.

The chain couples TRBV6-1 to TRBJ1-3; 8 bases align to TRBD1. The trim removed 2 bases at V and 4 bases at J, leaving 10 bases unmatched. The CDR3 runs to 17 residues. The germline V gene has CDR1 MNHNS and CDR2 SASEGT. Here the CDR3 DNA reads TGTGCCAGCAGTGAATACCTTCAGGGGGCGCGAGGAAACACCATATATTTT. Amino acids: CASSEYLQGARGNTIYF.

The CDR3 reads CASSSRTGEETQYF. The CDR3 DNA reads as TGTGCCAGCAGTTCCCGGACAGGGGAAGAGACCCAGTACTTC. V usage is TRBV6-5 and J usage is TRBJ2-5, with 9 bases matching TRBD1. CDR1 and CDR2 from the germline V gene are MNHEY and SVGAGI. Trimming took 4 bases from V and 3 from J; bases not matched to a gene: 3. The CDR3 is 14 amino acids.

This clone is a singleton in its sample. The chain is built from TRBV7-9 and TRBJ2-3; unclear D gene. Germline lookup yields CDR1 SEHNR and CDR2 FQNEAQ (reference sequence). V shed 3 bases and J shed 0 bases, with 7 bases lying between them. The CDR3 length is 14 residues. The CDR3 DNA sequence: TGTGCCAGCAGCTTGGGCAGAAGCACAGATACGCAGTATTTT. Residues: CASSLGRSTDTQYF.

The V call is TRBV7-9, the J call TRBJ1-2; D not certain. The V gene lost 1 base and the J gene lost 3 bases, with 9 bases spanning the gap. Germline V gene lookup returns CDR1 SEHNR and CDR2 FQNEAQ (reference sequence). This CDR3 contains 14 residues. The CDR3 nucleotides read TGTGCCAGCAGCTTAGTTCCAGACTACTATGGCTACACCTTC. Translating gives CASSLVPDYYGYTF.